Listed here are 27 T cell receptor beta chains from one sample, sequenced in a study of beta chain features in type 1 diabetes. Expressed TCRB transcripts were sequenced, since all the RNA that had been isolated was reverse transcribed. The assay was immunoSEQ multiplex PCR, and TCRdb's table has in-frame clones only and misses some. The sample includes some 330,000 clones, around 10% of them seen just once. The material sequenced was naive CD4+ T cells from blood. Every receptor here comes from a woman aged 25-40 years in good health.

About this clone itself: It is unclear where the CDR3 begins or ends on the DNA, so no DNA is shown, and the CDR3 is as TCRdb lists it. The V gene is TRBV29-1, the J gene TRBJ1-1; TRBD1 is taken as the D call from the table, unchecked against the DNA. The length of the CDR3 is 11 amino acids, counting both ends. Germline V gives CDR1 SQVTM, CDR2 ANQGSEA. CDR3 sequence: CSVRWGQGSFF.

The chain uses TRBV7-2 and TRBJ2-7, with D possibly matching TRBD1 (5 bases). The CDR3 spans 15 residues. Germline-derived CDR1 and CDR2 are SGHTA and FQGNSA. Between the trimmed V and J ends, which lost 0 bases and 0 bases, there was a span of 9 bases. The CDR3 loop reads CASSLAVDSSYEQYF. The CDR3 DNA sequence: TGTGCCAGCAGCTTAGCAGTAGACAGCTCCTACGAGCAGTACTTC.

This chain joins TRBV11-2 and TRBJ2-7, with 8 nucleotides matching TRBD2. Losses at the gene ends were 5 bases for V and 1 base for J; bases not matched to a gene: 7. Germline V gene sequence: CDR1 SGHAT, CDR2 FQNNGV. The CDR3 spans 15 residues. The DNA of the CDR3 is TGTGCCAGCAGCCCCTATACTAGCGGTTCCTACGAGCAGTACTTC. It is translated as CASSPYTSGSYEQYF. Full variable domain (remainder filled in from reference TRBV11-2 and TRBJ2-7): EAGVAQSPRYKIIEKRQSVAFWCNPISGHATLYWYQQILGQGPKLLIQFQNNGVVDDSQLPKDRFSAERLKGVDSTLKIQPAKLEDSAVYLCASSPYTSGSYEQYFGPGTRLTVT.

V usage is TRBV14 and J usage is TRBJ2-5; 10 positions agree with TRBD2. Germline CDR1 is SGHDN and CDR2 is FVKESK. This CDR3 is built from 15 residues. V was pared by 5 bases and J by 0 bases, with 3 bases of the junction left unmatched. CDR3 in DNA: TGTGCCAGCAGCGCCGGACTAGCGGACCAAGAGACCCAGTACTTC. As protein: CASSAGLADQETQYF.

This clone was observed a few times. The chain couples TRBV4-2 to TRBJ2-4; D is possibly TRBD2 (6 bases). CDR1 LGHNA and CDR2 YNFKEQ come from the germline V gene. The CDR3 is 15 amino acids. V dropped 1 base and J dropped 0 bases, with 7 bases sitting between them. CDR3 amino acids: CASSQAGVAKNIQYF. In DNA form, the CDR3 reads TGTGCCAGCAGCCAAGCGGGAGTAGCCAAAAACATTCAGTACTTC.

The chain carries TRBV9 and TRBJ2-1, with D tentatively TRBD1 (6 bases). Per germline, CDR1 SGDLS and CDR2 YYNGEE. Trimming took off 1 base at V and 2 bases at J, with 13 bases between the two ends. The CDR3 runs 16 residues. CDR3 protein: CASSVSGRGPYNEQFF. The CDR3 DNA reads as TGTGCCAGCAGCGTATCCGGCAGGGGCCCCTACAATGAGCAGTTCTTC.

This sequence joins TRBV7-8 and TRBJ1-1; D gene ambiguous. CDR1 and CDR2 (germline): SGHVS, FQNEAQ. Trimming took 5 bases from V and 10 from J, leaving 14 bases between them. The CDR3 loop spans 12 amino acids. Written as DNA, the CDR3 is TGTGCCAGCAGCCGGGAACAGCTAAGAGCTTTCTTT. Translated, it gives CASSREQLRAFF.

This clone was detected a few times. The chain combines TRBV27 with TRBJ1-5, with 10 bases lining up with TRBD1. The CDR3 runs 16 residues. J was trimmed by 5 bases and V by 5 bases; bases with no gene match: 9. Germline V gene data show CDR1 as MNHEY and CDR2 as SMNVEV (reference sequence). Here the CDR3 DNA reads TGTGCCAGCAGTGTGTCCACTGGGACAGGGGATCAGCCCCAGCATTTT. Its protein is CASSVSTGTGDQPQHF.

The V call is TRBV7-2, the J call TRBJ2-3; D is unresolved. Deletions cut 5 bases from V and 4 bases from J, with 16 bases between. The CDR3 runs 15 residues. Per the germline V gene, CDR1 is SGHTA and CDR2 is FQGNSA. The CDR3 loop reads CASSPKRSPADTQYF. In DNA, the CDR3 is TGTGCCAGCAGCCCTAAGCGATCTCCCGCAGATACGCAGTATTTT.

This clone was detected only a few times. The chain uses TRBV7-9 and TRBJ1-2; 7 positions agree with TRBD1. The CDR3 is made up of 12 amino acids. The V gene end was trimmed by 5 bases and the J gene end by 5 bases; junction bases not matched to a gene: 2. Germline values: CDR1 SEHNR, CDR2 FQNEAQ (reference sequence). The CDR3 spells CASSDREYGYTF. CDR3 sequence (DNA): TGTGCCAGCAGCGACAGGGAATATGGCTACACCTTC. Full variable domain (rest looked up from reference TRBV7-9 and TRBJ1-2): DTGVSQNPRHKITKRGQNVTFRCDPISEHNRLYWYRQTLGQGPEFLTYFQNEAQLEKSRLLSDRFSAERPKGSFSTLEIQRTEQGDSAMYLCASSDREYGYTFGSGTRLTVV.

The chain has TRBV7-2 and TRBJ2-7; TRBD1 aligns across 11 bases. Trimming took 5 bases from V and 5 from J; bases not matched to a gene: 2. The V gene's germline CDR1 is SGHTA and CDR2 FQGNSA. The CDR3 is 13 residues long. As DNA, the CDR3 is TGTGCCAGCAGCGGGGACAGGGGGGACGAGCAGTACTTC. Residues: CASSGDRGDEQYF.

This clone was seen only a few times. This CDR3 reads CASSLDTGSNQPQHF. The CDR3 DNA reads as TGCGCCAGCAGCCTGGATACAGGAAGCAATCAGCCCCAGCATTTT. This chain links TRBV5-1 with TRBJ1-5, with D possibly TRBD1 on 5 matching bases. This CDR3 contains 15 residues. V lost 4 bases and J 1 base, leaving 12 bases between the germline ends. Germline V lookup: CDR1 SGHRS, CDR2 YFSETQ.

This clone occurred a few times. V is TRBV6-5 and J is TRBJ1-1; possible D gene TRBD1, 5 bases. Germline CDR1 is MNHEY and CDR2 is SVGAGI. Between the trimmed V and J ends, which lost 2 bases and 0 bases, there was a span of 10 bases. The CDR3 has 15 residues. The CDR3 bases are TGTGCCAGCAGTTACGGGGGGGGGATGAACACTGAAGCTTTCTTT. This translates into CASSYGGGMNTEAFF.

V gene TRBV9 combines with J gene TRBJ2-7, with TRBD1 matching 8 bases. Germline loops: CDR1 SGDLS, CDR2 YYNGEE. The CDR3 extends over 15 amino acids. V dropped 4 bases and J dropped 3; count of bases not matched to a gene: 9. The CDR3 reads CASSSLGQDVYEQYF. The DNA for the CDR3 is TGTGCCAGCAGCTCCCTGGGACAGGACGTCTACGAGCAGTACTTC.

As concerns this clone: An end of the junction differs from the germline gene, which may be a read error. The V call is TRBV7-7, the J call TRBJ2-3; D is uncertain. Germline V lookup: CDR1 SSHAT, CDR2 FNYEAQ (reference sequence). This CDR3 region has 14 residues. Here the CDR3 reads CASSLSSRTDTQYF. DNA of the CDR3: TGTGCTAGCAGCTTATCGTCTCGCACAGATACGCAGTATTTT.

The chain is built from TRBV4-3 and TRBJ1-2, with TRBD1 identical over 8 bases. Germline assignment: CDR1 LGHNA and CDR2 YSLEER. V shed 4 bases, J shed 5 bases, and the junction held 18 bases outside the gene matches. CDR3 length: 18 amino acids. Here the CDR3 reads CASSPTGPGGERAYGYTF. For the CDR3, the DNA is TGCGCCAGCAGCCCCACCGGCCCAGGGGGCGAACGCGCTTATGGCTACACCTTC.

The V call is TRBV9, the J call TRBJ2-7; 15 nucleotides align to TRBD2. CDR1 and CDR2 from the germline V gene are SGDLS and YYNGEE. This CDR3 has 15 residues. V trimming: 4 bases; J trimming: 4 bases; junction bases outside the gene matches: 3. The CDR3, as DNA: TGTGCCAGCAGCCCGGGGACTAGCGGGAGGTACGAGCAGTACTTC. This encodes CASSPGTSGRYEQYF.

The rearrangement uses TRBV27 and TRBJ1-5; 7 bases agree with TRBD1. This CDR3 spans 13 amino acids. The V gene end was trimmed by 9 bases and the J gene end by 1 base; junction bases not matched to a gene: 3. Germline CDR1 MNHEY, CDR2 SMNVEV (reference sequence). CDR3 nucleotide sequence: TGTGCCAGTAGGGGGCGAAGCAATCAGCCCCAGCATTTT. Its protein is CASRGRSNQPQHF.

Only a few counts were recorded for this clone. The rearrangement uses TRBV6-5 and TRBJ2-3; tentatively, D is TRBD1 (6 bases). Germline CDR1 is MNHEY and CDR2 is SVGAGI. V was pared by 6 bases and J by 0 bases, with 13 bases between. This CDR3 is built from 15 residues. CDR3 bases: TGTGCCAGCAGAGAACAGGGTCACAGCACAGATACGCAGTATTTT. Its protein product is CASREQGHSTDTQYF.

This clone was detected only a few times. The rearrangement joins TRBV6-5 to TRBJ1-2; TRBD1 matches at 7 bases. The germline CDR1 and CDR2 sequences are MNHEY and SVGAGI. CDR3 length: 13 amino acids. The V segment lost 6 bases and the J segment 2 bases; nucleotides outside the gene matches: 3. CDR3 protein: CASRKTGNYGYTF. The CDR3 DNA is TGTGCCAGCAGGAAGACAGGGAACTATGGCTACACCTTC.

The DNA of the CDR3 is TGTGCCAGTAGCCGGATCACTAGCGGAACGAACACCGGGGAGCTGTTTTTT. It yields the protein CASSRITSGTNTGELFF. V usage is TRBV19 and J usage is TRBJ2-2; 8 bases are a match to TRBD2. The CDR3 is 17 residues long. The V gene end was trimmed by 6 bases and the J gene end by 0 bases; junction bases not matched to a gene: 9. Germline loops: CDR1 LNHDA, CDR2 SQIVND (reference sequence).

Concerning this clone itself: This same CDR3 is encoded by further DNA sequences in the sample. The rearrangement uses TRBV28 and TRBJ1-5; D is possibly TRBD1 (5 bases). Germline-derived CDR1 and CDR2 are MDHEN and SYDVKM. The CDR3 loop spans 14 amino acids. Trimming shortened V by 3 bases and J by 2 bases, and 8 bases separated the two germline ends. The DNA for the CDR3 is TGTGCCAGCAGTTTTGGCAGGGGCAATCAGCCCCAGCATTTT. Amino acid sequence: CASSFGRGNQPQHF.

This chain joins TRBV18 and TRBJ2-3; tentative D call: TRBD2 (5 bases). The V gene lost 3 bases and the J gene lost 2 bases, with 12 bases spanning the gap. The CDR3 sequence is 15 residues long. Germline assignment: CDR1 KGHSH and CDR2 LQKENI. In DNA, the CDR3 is TGTGCCAGCTCACCCGGCGAGGGATTCACAGATACGCAGTATTTT. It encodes CASSPGEGFTDTQYF. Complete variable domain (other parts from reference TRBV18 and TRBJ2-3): NAGVMQNPRHLVRRRGQEARLRCSPMKGHSHVYWYRQLPEEGLKFMVYLQKENIIDESGMPKERFSAEFPKEGPSILRIQQVVRGDSAAYFCASSPGEGFTDTQYFGPGTRLTVL.

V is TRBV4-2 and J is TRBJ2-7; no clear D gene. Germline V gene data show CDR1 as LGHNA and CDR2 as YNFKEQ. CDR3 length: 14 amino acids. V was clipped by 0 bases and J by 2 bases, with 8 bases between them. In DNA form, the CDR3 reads TGTGCCAGCAGCCAAGATTCGCGGACCTACGAGCAGTACTTC. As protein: CASSQDSRTYEQYF.

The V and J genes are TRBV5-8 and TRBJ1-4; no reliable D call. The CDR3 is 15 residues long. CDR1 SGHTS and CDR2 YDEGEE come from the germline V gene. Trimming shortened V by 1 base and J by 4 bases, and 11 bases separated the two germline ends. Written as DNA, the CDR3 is TGTGCCAGCAGCTTGCTCGTCCTCCTTAATGAAAAACTGTTTTTT. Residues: CASSLLVLLNEKLFF.

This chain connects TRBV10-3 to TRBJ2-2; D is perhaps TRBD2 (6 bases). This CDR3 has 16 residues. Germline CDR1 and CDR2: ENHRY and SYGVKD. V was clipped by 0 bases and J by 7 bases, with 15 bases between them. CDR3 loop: CAISESAQGGHGELFF. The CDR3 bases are TGTGCCATCAGTGAGTCTGCCCAAGGAGGGCACGGGGAGCTGTTTTTT.

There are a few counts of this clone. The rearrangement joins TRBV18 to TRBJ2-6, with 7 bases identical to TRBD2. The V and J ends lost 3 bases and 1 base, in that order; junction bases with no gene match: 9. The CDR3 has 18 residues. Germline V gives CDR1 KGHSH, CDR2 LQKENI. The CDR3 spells CASSPLAGVNSGANVLTF. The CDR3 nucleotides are TGTGCCAGCTCACCCCTCGCGGGGGTGAATTCTGGGGCCAACGTCCTGACTTTC.